These 13 T cell receptor beta chains came from one sample sequenced in a study of post-analysis software for immune sequencing data. Included in the TCR beta cDNA libraries were unique molecular identifiers. TCRdb re-analysed the PCR reads in MiXCR, keeping a single row per CDR3 protein. The table has around 200,000 distinct CDR3 sequences, around 29% seen once. Study conclusions and caveats: Five or six TRBV segments, TRBV5-6, TRBV5-1 and TRBV20-1 among them, were found more frequent in patients than controls.

What these receptors recognize is not known. The sequenced sample consisted of blood. These receptors were taken from a girl aged 2 to 17 with multiple sclerosis.

This clonotype was seen repeatedly, ten times or more. The V call is TRBV7-2, the J call TRBJ2-3, with 7 bases matching TRBD1. Germline assignment: CDR1 SGHTA and CDR2 FQGNSA. With 5 bases clipped from V and 3 bases from J, the junction kept 5 bases outside the gene matches. This CDR3 contains 14 residues. CDR3 region: CASSLRQGTDTQYF. The DNA for the CDR3 is TGTGCCAGCAGCCTTAGACAGGGAACAGATACGCAGTATTTT.

This clonotype was observed at least ten times. V gene TRBV7-2 combines with J gene TRBJ1-2; no definite D call. Germline assignment: CDR1 SGHTA and CDR2 FQGNSA. Trimming cost V 2 bases and J 3 bases, with 10 bases left between them. This CDR3 has 14 residues. CDR3 loop: CASSLSGRDYGYTF. The CDR3 nucleotides are TGTGCCAGCAGCTTAAGTGGTCGCGACTATGGCTACACCTTC.

Ten or more counts support this clonotype. The V call is TRBV20-1, the J call TRBJ2-1; 8 nucleotides line up with TRBD2. The V and J ends lost 5 bases and 7 bases, in that order; junction bases with no gene match: 4. The CDR3 contains 12 residues. Germline CDR1 and CDR2: DFQATT and SNEGSKA (reference sequence). CDR3 nucleotides: TGCAGTGCTGAACGGGAGGGGAATGAGCAGTTCTTC. This sequence encodes CSAEREGNEQFF.

The chain is built from TRBV12-3 or TRBV12-4 and TRBJ2-7, with D perhaps given as TRBD1 or TRBD2 (5 bases each). This CDR3 is built from 12 residues. V gave up 3 bases and J gave up 6 bases, with 9 bases separating them. CDR3 sequence: CASSFGGVEQYF. The CDR3 bases are TGTGCCAGCAGTTTTGGGGGAGTCGAGCAGTACTTC.

This clonotype was seen at least ten times. The chain is built from TRBV5-1 and TRBJ1-4; D not resolved. CDR3 size: 13 residues. The V gene lost 5 bases and the J gene lost 2 bases, with 7 bases spanning the gap. Germline CDR1 SGHRS, CDR2 YFSETQ. The CDR3 here is CASSRDTNEKLFF. CDR3 DNA: TGCGCCAGCAGTCGCGACACTAATGAAAAACTGTTTTTT. The variable domain in full, with the rest retrieved from reference TRBV5-1 and TRBJ1-4, is KAGVTQTPRYLIKTRGQQVTLSCSPISGHRSVSWYQQTPGQGLQFLFEYFSETQRNKGNFPGRFSGRQFSNSRSEMNVSTLELGDSALYLCASSRDTNEKLFFGSGTQLSVL.

This clonotype was observed at least ten times. The rearrangement uses TRBV6-1 and TRBJ2-1, with 11 bases lining up with TRBD2. CDR1 is MNHNS and CDR2 is SASEGT in the germline V gene. V was pared by 6 bases and J by 4 bases, with 11 bases of the junction left unmatched. CDR3 length equals 17 residues. The CDR3 loop is CASRKRLAGSQYNEQFF. CDR3 nucleotides: TGTGCCAGCAGAAAACGACTAGCGGGGAGCCAATACAATGAGCAGTTCTTC.

The V call is TRBV7-2, the J call TRBJ2-1; 12 bases line up with TRBD2. V lost 1 base and J lost 7; bases outside the gene matches: 5. The CDR3 sequence is 16 residues long. CDR1 and CDR2 from the germline V gene are SGHTA and FQGNSA. CDR3 bases: TGTGCCAGCAGCTTAGAACTAGCGGGGGGCGGGAATGAGCAGTTCTTC. This translates into CASSLELAGGGNEQFF.

This sequence joins TRBV5-1 and TRBJ2-7; TRBD1 matches at 7 bases. CDR3 length equals 15 residues. Germline trimming cut 0 bases from V and 5 bases from J; bases unmatched to any gene: 8. The germline V gene encodes CDR1 SGHRS and CDR2 YFSETQ. The CDR3 region has the DNA TGCGCCAGCAGCTTGGAGACAGGGAGTATTCACGAGCAGTACTTC. This gives the protein CASSLETGSIHEQYF.

The rearrangement joins TRBV5-1 to TRBJ2-1; 7 bases align to TRBD2. Germline CDR1 SGHRS, CDR2 YFSETQ. This CDR3 contains 15 residues. The V segment lost 0 bases and the J segment 4 bases; nucleotides outside the gene matches: 4. DNA for the CDR3: TGCGCCAGCAGCTTGGGGAGCGGGGCTTACAATGAGCAGTTCTTC. It encodes CASSLGSGAYNEQFF. Together with reference TRBV5-1 and TRBJ2-1, the CDR3 gives the full variable domain: KAGVTQTPRYLIKTRGQQVTLSCSPISGHRSVSWYQQTPGQGLQFLFEYFSETQRNKGNFPGRFSGRQFSNSRSEMNVSTLELGDSALYLCASSLGSGAYNEQFFGPGTRLTVL.

This rearrangement joins TRBV20-1 to TRBJ1-4; TRBD1 aligns across 7 bases. V trimming: 0 bases; J trimming: 4 bases; junction bases outside the gene matches: 8. This CDR3 has 16 residues. Germline V gene data show CDR1 as DFQATT and CDR2 as SNEGSKA (reference sequence). CDR3 in DNA: TGCAGTGCTAGAGATTCGAAGGGACAGTATAATGAAAAACTGTTTTTT. Translated, it gives CSARDSKGQYNEKLFF.

The chain is built from TRBV18 and TRBJ1-2; 9 bases map to TRBD1. The CDR3 loop spans 14 amino acids. J gave up 2 bases and V 5 bases, and 3 bases lay outside the gene matches. Germline CDR1 KGHSH, CDR2 LQKENI. The CDR3 region is CASSGTGYNYGYTF. Here the CDR3 DNA reads TGTGCCAGCTCAGGGACAGGGTACAACTATGGCTACACCTTC.

The rearrangement links TRBV7-6 to TRBJ2-1; 9 bases are shared with TRBD1. Trimming cost V 2 bases and J 6 bases; bases outside gene matches: 20. CDR3 length: 20 residues. Germline CDR1 reads SGHVS; CDR2 reads FNYEAQ. CDR3 in amino acids: CASSLRRDRESWLGSNEQFF. Written as DNA, the CDR3 is TGTGCCAGCAGCTTACGCCGGGACAGGGAATCTTGGCTGGGTTCCAATGAGCAGTTCTTC.

This clonotype turned up a few times. The V gene is TRBV28, the J gene TRBJ2-1, with D tentatively TRBD2 (6 bases). CDR1 and CDR2 (germline): MDHEN, SYDVKM. CDR3 length: 12 residues. The germline V and J ends were trimmed by 3 bases and 9 bases, with 9 bases remaining between them. CDR3 residues: CASSFAGSEQFF. In DNA, the CDR3 is TGTGCCAGCAGTTTCGCGGGGAGTGAGCAGTTCTTC.